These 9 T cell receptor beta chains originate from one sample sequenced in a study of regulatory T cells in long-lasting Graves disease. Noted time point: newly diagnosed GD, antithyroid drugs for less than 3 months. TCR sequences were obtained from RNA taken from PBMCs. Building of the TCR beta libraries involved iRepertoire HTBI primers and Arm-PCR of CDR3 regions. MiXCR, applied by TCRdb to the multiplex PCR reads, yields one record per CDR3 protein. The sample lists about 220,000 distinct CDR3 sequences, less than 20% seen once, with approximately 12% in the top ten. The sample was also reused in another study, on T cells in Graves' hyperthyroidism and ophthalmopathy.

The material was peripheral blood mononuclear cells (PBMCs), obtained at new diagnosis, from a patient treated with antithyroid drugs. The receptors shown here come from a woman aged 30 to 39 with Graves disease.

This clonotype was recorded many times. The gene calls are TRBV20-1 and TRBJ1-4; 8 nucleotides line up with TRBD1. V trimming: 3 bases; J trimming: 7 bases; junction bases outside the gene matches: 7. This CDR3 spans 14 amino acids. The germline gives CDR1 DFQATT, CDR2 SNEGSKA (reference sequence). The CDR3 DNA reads TGCAGTGCTAGGTTACCAGGGGGCGGTGAAAAACTGTTTTTT. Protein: CSARLPGGGEKLFF.

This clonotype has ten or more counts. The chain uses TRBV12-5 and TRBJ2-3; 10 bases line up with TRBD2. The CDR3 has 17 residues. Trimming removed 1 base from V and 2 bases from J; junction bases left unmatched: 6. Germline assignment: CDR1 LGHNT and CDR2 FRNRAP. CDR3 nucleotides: TGTGCTAGTGGTTTGGGTCTAGCGGGGGCCGACACAGATACGCAGTATTTT. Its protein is CASGLGLAGADTDTQYF.

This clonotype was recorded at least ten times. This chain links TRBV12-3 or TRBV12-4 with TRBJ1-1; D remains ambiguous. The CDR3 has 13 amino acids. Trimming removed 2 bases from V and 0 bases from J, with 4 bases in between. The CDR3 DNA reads TGTGCCAGCAGTTTATTGTTGAACACTGAAGCTTTCTTT. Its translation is CASSLLLNTEAFF.

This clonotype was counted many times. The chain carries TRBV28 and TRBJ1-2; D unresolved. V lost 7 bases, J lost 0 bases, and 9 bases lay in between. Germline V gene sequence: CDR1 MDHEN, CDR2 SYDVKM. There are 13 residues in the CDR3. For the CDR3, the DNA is TGTGCCAGCAAGGACGGAACTAACTATGGCTACACCTTC. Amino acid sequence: CASKDGTNYGYTF.

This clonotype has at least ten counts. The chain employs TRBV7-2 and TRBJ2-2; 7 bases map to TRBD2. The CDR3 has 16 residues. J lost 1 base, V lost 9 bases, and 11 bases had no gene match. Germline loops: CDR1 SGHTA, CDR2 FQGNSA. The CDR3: CASEKRDPVNTGELFF. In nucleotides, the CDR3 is TGTGCCAGTGAGAAGCGGGACCCTGTGAACACCGGGGAGCTGTTTTTT.

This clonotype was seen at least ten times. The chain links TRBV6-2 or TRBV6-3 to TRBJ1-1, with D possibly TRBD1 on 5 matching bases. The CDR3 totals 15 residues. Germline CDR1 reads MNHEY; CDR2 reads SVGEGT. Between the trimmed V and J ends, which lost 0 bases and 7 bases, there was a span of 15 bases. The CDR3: CASSYSTRAEGEAFF. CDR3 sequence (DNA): TGTGCCAGCAGTTACTCGACCAGGGCTGAGGGTGAAGCTTTCTTT.

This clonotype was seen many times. The CDR3 bases are TGTGCCAGCATTAACACGGGACAGGGCTACAATGAGCAGTTCTTC. Translating gives CASINTGQGYNEQFF. This sequence joins TRBV12-3 or TRBV12-4 and TRBJ2-1, with TRBD1 identical over 9 bases. V lost 7 bases and J lost 3; bases outside the gene matches: 7. The CDR3 extends over 15 amino acids.

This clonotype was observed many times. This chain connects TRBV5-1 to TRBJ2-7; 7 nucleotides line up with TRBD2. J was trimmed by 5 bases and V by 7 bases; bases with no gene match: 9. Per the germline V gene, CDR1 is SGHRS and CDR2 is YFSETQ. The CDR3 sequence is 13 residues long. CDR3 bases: TGCGCCAGCTCTCCGGGGGGAGGCCACGAGCAGTACTTC. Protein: CASSPGGGHEQYF.

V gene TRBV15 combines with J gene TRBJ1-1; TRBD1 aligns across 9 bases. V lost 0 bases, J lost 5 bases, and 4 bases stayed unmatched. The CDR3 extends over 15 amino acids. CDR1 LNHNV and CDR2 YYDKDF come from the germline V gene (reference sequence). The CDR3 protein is CATSRETGGATEAFF. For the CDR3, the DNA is TGTGCCACCAGCAGAGAAACAGGGGGCGCGACTGAAGCTTTCTTT. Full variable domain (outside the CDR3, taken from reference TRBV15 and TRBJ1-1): DAMVIQNPRYQVTQFGKPVTLSCSQTLNHNVMYWYQQKSSQAPKLLFHYYDKDFNNEADTPDNFQSRRPNTSFCFLDIRSPGLGDTAMYLCATSRETGGATEAFFGQGTRLTVV.